These 18 T cell receptor beta chains came from one sample sequenced in a study of cytomegalovirus exposure and HLA in healthy donors. A multiplex PCR was run with 60 Vbeta primers and 13 Jbeta primers. The method was immunoSEQ multiplex PCR; TCRdb's version includes in-frame clones alone and lacks a portion of them. This sample contains 70,000 or so clones. Sequencing was done on a sample of PBMCs. Receptors originate from a man in his forties in good health and CMV-seronegative.

V and J are TRBV7-8 and TRBJ1-1; 9 bases agree with TRBD1. CDR1 and CDR2 from the germline V gene are SGHVS and FQNEAQ. V shed 5 bases, J shed 12 bases, and the junction held 13 bases outside the gene matches. This CDR3 is 14 amino acids long. The CDR3 bases are TGTGCCAGCAGCCTTGCAATTCCGGGACAGGGCACTTTCTTT. It codes for CASSLAIPGQGTFF.

This chain's CDR3 is CASSLRAAQGTDTQYF. The CDR3 DNA reads as TGCGCCAGCAGCTTGAGAGCGGCGCAGGGCACAGATACGCAGTATTTT. This chain uses TRBV5-1 with TRBJ2-3, with TRBD2 as a possible D gene (5 bases). The germline CDR1 and CDR2 sequences are SGHRS and YFSETQ. CDR3 size: 16 residues. V dropped 1 base and J dropped 1 base, with 13 bases sitting between them.

V is TRBV10-3 and J is TRBJ1-4, with 9 bases identical to TRBD1. Looked up from germline, CDR1 is ENHRY and CDR2 is SYGVKD. The length of the CDR3 is 13 residues. With V trimmed by 11 bases and J by 10 bases, 11 bases remained unmatched. As DNA, the CDR3 is TGTGCCGCCAGGGACAGGGAACTCGGAAAACTGTTTTTT. This translates into CAARDRELGKLFF.

The chain has TRBV5-1 and TRBJ2-5; 9 bases map to TRBD1. The CDR3 runs 15 residues. Germline CDR1 and CDR2: SGHRS and YFSETQ. With V trimmed by 0 bases and J by 7 bases, 7 bases remained unmatched. The CDR3 spells CASSLATGGRVTQYF. The CDR3 region has the DNA TGCGCCAGCAGCTTGGCTACAGGGGGCCGGGTGACCCAGTACTTC.

CDR3 DNA: TGTGCCAGTAGTATAAACTACAACACCGGGGAGCTGTTTTTT. Protein sequence: CASSINYNTGELFF. This chain joins TRBV19 and TRBJ2-2; D remains unclear. Between the trimmed V and J ends, which lost 2 bases and 2 bases, there was a span of 6 bases. CDR1 LNHDA and CDR2 SQIVND come from the germline V gene (reference sequence). This CDR3 has 14 residues. Combining the CDR3 with reference TRBV19 and TRBJ2-2 gives the whole variable domain DGGITQSPKYLFRKEGQNVTLSCEQNLNHDAMYWYRQDPGQGLRLIYYSQIVNDFQKGDIAEGYSVSREKKESFPLTVTSAQKNPTAFYLCASSINYNTGELFFGEGSRLTVL.

The rearrangement links TRBV5-1 to TRBJ2-4, with TRBD1 identical over 7 bases. With V trimmed by 3 bases and J by 7 bases, 4 bases remained unmatched. The CDR3 loop spans 13 amino acids. Germline CDR1 is SGHRS and CDR2 is YFSETQ. CDR3 nucleotides: TGCGCCAGCAGCTCGCAGGGGGAGAACATTCAGTACTTC. This sequence encodes CASSSQGENIQYF.

The chain recombines TRBV19 with TRBJ1-2; D gene unclear. Trimming took 4 bases from V and 2 from J, leaving 14 bases between them. The CDR3 is 15 amino acids. Per germline, CDR1 LNHDA and CDR2 SQIVND (reference sequence). The DNA of the CDR3 is TGTGCCAGTAGTAGAGCGGGTTATCAGAACTATGGCTACACCTTC. As protein: CASSRAGYQNYGYTF.

The chain carries TRBV18 and TRBJ1-1; D not resolved. Per the germline V gene, CDR1 is KGHSH and CDR2 is LQKENI. The CDR3 length is 14 residues. V lost 4 bases and J lost 3, with 12 bases in between. The CDR3 region has the DNA TGTGCCAGCTCACAAACGACTAGGGACACTGAAGCTTTCTTT. Translation: CASSQTTRDTEAFF.

The chain links TRBV9 to TRBJ1-2, with D maybe TRBD1 (6 bases). V shed 0 bases and J shed 2 bases, with 8 bases lying between them. Germline assignment: CDR1 SGDLS and CDR2 YYNGEE. This CDR3 comprises 14 residues. This CDR3 reads CASSVDQGNYGYTF. In DNA, the CDR3 is TGTGCCAGCAGCGTAGACCAGGGGAACTATGGCTACACCTTC.

This chain links TRBV19 with TRBJ1-2; TRBD1 aligns across 7 bases. There are 14 residues in the CDR3. Trimming took 4 bases from V and 4 from J; bases not matched to a gene: 6. The V gene's germline CDR1 is LNHDA and CDR2 SQIVND (reference sequence). The CDR3 DNA is TGTGCCAGTAGTACCCGACAGGGATTCTATGGCTACACCTTC. Its protein is CASSTRQGFYGYTF.

This sequence joins TRBV29-1 and TRBJ2-7, with TRBD1 matching 10 bases. The V gene end was trimmed by 7 bases and the J gene end by 4 bases; junction bases not matched to a gene: 7. CDR1 and CDR2 (germline): SQVTM, ANQGSEA. This CDR3 spans 13 amino acids. The DNA for the CDR3 is TGCAGCGGAGGACAGGGGGTTATGTACGAGCAGTACTTC. Its translation: CSGGQGVMYEQYF.

The V gene is TRBV10-3, the J gene TRBJ2-3; 12 bases align to TRBD1. Germline CDR1 is ENHRY and CDR2 is SYGVKD. The CDR3 is 16 residues long. V lost 6 bases to trimming and J lost 5 bases; unmatched junction nucleotides: 9. CDR3 nucleotides: TGTGCCATCAGCACCGGGACAGGGGGCCGGAGAGATACGCAGTATTTT. It codes for CAISTGTGGRRDTQYF.

The V gene is TRBV5-6, the J gene TRBJ2-7; D might be TRBD1 (5 bases). The germline V gene has CDR1 SGHDT and CDR2 YYEEEE. CDR3 length equals 13 residues. Between the trimmed V and J ends, which lost 1 base and 7 bases, there was a span of 12 bases. The CDR3 sequence: CASSLNQGREQYF. As DNA, the CDR3 is TGTGCCAGCAGCTTGAACCAGGGAAGAGAGCAGTACTTC.

This chain links TRBV30 with TRBJ2-1, with TRBD2 matching 13 bases. V was pared by 5 bases and J by 7 bases, with 5 bases of the junction left unmatched. The CDR3 has 14 residues. In germline, CDR1 is GTSNPN, CDR2 SVGIG (reference sequence). The CDR3 here is CAWDRLAGGNEQFF. In DNA form, the CDR3 reads TGTGCCTGGGATAGACTAGCGGGAGGTAATGAGCAGTTCTTC.

DNA for the CDR3: TGTGCCAGCAGTCCCCGACAGGGAGATCAGCCCCAGCATTTT. This encodes CASSPRQGDQPQHF. The V gene is TRBV28, the J gene TRBJ1-5, with TRBD1 matching 7 bases. This CDR3 has 14 amino acids. V gave up 5 bases and J gave up 5 bases; unmatched junction bases: 6. Germline V gives CDR1 MDHEN, CDR2 SYDVKM. The whole variable domain, filled in from reference TRBV28 and TRBJ1-5, reads DVKVTQSSRYLVKRTGEKVFLECVQDMDHENMFWYRQDPGLGLRLIYFSYDVKMKEKGDIPEGYSVSREKKERFSLILESASTNQTSMYLCASSPRQGDQPQHFGDGTRLSIL.

This chain connects TRBV10-3 to TRBJ2-7; possible D gene TRBD1, 6 bases. The germline CDR1 and CDR2 sequences are ENHRY and SYGVKD. The CDR3 runs to 15 residues. The ends were cut back, 6 bases at V and 7 bases at J, with 22 bases in the middle. DNA of the CDR3: TGTGCCATCAGCAGTCGAGGACAGAACAATCAAGAGCAGTACTTC. Amino acids: CAISSRGQNNQEQYF.

The rearrangement uses TRBV7-9 and TRBJ2-3; TRBD2 matches 7 bases. The CDR3 runs 17 residues. From germline, CDR1 is SEHNR and CDR2 FQNEAQ (reference sequence). With 5 bases clipped from V and 1 base from J, the junction kept 12 bases outside the gene matches. The CDR3 reads CASSIAGRSGGTDTQYF. Here the CDR3 DNA reads TGTGCCAGCAGCATCGCTGGAAGGAGCGGGGGCACAGATACGCAGTATTTT.

V is TRBV4-1 and J is TRBJ2-2; D may be TRBD2 (7 bases). This CDR3 is 15 amino acids long. Germline CDR1 and CDR2: MGHRA and YSYEKL. V was shortened by 1 base and J by 5 bases, with 11 bases between the two germline ends. Here the CDR3 DNA reads TGCGCCAGCAGCCAAGTGCGGGGGCTAACCGGGGAGCTGTTTTTT. As protein: CASSQVRGLTGELFF.